The 23 T cell receptor beta chains below come from one sample, sequenced in a study of cytomegalovirus exposure and HLA in healthy donors. Vbeta (60) and Jbeta (13) primers were used in the PCR. Profiled with immunoSEQ multiplex PCR; TCRdb holds only in-frame clones, not every one. This sample has under 200,000 clones, with over 65% found just once. Sequencing was done on a sample of PBMCs. The receptors shown here come from a woman in her 40s in good health and CMV-seropositive.

The V and J genes are TRBV7-8 and TRBJ1-5; possible D gene TRBD1, 5 bases. CDR1 and CDR2 (germline): SGHVS, FQNEAQ. V shed 4 bases and J shed 5 bases, with 12 bases lying between them. CDR3 length: 14 amino acids. The chain's CDR3 is CASSWGLTDQPQHF. As DNA, the CDR3 is TGTGCCAGCAGCTGGGGATTGACAGATCAGCCCCAGCATTTT.

The rearrangement joins TRBV4-3 to TRBJ2-5; TRBD1 matches at 7 bases. The better agreement between TRBJ2-7 and the DNA end casts doubt on the J call. Germline V lookup: CDR1 LGHNA, CDR2 YSLEER. The CDR3 is 14 amino acids. DNA for the CDR3: TGCGCCAGCAGCCAAGATAGTCCAGGGGGCGAGCAGTACTTC. It translates to CASSQDSPGGEQYF.

The DNA of the CDR3 is TGTGCCAGCAGTTCAGGTACAGATACGCAGTATTTT. As protein: CASSSGTDTQYF. This chain uses TRBV6-5 with TRBJ2-3; no definite D call. CDR3 length equals 12 residues. V was clipped by 4 bases and J by 3 bases, with 5 bases between them. Germline V CDR1 and CDR2: MNHEY, SVGAGI.

This rearrangement joins TRBV19 to TRBJ2-1, with 7 bases that match TRBD2. After removal of 7 bases from V and 7 bases from J, the junction contained 10 bases not matched to a gene. The CDR3 extends over 14 amino acids. Germline assignment: CDR1 LNHDA and CDR2 SQIVND (reference sequence). The CDR3 protein is CASTRSGEGNEQFF. DNA of the CDR3: TGTGCCAGTACTCGCTCGGGGGAGGGGAATGAGCAGTTCTTC.

This chain links TRBV19 with TRBJ1-1, with TRBD1 identical over 10 bases. The J segment lost 5 bases and the V segment lost 1 base, leaving 7 bases of the junction unmatched. The CDR3 sequence is 16 residues long. CDR1 is LNHDA, CDR2 SQIVND, per germline (reference sequence). CDR3 coding DNA: TGTGCCAGTAGTATAGGTAGACAGGGGGCAAGAACTGAAGCTTTCTTT. This translates into CASSIGRQGARTEAFF.

V usage is TRBV11-3 and J usage is TRBJ2-1, with D possibly matching TRBD2 (6 bases). The CDR3 spans 15 residues. Trimming took off 5 bases at V and 4 bases at J, with 15 bases between the two ends. CDR1 is SGHNT, CDR2 YENEEA, per germline. CDR3 bases: TGTGCCAGCAGCCGAGGAGGGAAACTTTACAATGAGCAGTTCTTC. Its protein is CASSRGGKLYNEQFF. The full variable domain, in which reference TRBV11-3 and TRBJ2-1 provide the parts outside the CDR3, is EAGVVQSPRYKIIEKKQPVAFWCNPISGHNTLYWYLQNLGQGPELLIRYENEEAVDDSQLPKDRFSAERLKGVDSTLKIQPAELGDSAVYLCASSRGGKLYNEQFFGPGTRLTVL.

This clone came up once. The chain joins TRBV25-1 to TRBJ2-5, with D perhaps matching TRBD1 (5 bases). Germline assignment: CDR1 MGHDK and CDR2 SYGVNS. Trimming removed 0 bases from V and 1 base from J, with 12 bases in between. This CDR3 is 16 amino acids long. The CDR3 nucleotides are TGTGCCAGCAGTGAATATGGGGCCAGGCCCCAAGAGACCCAGTACTTC. This codes for CASSEYGARPQETQYF.

This chain joins TRBV6-5 and TRBJ1-2; no definite D call. This CDR3 has 11 amino acids. Germline V CDR1 and CDR2: MNHEY, SVGAGI. V was trimmed by 6 bases and J by 2 bases, leaving 4 bases between them. DNA for the CDR3: TGTGCCAGCAGGCTAAACTATGGCTACACCTTC. It translates to CASRLNYGYTF.

This clone was recorded only once. The chain has TRBV18 and TRBJ1-4; TRBD1 might be the D (6 bases). Trimming stripped 2 bases from V and 0 bases from J, with 10 bases between. The CDR3 runs to 16 residues. Germline values: CDR1 KGHSH, CDR2 LQKENI. The CDR3 sequence is CASSPGQLSTNEKLFF. Written as DNA, the CDR3 is TGTGCCAGCTCACCAGGACAGCTCTCAACTAATGAAAAACTGTTTTTT. Combining the CDR3 with reference TRBV18 and TRBJ1-4 gives the whole variable domain NAGVMQNPRHLVRRRGQEARLRCSPMKGHSHVYWYRQLPEEGLKFMVYLQKENIIDESGMPKERFSAEFPKEGPSILRIQQVVRGDSAAYFCASSPGQLSTNEKLFFGSGTQLSVL.

This chain joins TRBV15 and TRBJ1-3, with a possible D match to TRBD1 (6 bases). The CDR3 sequence is 17 residues long. Germline CDR1 LNHNV, CDR2 YYDKDF (reference sequence). Trimming stripped 1 base from V and 2 bases from J, with 15 bases between. This CDR3 reads CATSRGGGAGTGNTIYF. The CDR3 nucleotides read TGTGCCACCAGCAGAGGGGGGGGCGCAGGGACTGGAAACACCATATATTTT.

V is TRBV14 and J is TRBJ2-3, with D perhaps matching TRBD1 (6 bases). CDR1 is SGHDN, CDR2 FVKESK, per germline. Trimming shortened V by 3 bases and J by 0 bases, and 16 bases separated the two germline ends. The CDR3 contains 17 residues. The CDR3 loop is CASSHQGRGYSTDTQYF. The CDR3 region has the DNA TGTGCCAGCAGCCATCAGGGGAGAGGGTACAGCACAGATACGCAGTATTTT.

The V and J genes are TRBV2 and TRBJ2-7; 10 bases are a match to TRBD2. Looked up from germline, CDR1 is SNHLY and CDR2 is FYNNEI. CDR3 size: 16 residues. Trimming took 4 bases from V and 1 from J; bases not matched to a gene: 7. Written as DNA, the CDR3 is TGTGCCAGCAGTGCCAGCGGGAGGGCTCCTTCCTACGAGCAGTACTTC. It is translated as CASSASGRAPSYEQYF.

V and J are TRBV28 and TRBJ2-5; maybe TRBD1 (6 bases). The DNA end is a closer match to TRBJ2-7, so the J assignment may be wrong. Germline assignment: CDR1 MDHEN and CDR2 SYDVKM. The CDR3 extends over 14 amino acids. The CDR3 DNA sequence: TGTGCCAGCATCAAAAGAGGGGGCTCCTACGAGCAGTACTTC. It specifies CASIKRGGSYEQYF.

This chain uses TRBV5-1 with TRBJ1-2; 12 bases are shared with TRBD1. The CDR3 is 15 residues long. Germline CDR1 SGHRS, CDR2 YFSETQ. V was clipped by 4 bases and J by 6 bases; unmatched bases: 7. The CDR3, as DNA: TGCGCCAGCAGCCCAGGGACAGGGGGCGTCGATGGCTACACCTTC. It encodes CASSPGTGGVDGYTF.

The J gene is TRBJ2-3, the V gene TRBV9; a possible D gene is TRBD2 (6 bases). The CDR3 sequence is 16 residues long. CDR1 is SGDLS, CDR2 YYNGEE, per germline. Trimming removed 0 bases from V and 2 bases from J, with 13 bases in between. CDR3 in DNA: TGTGCCAGCAGCGTAGGGACGGGAGCTGACACAGATACGCAGTATTTT. Translation gives CASSVGTGADTDTQYF.

This clone came up once. The chain links TRBV15 to TRBJ2-5, with D possibly being TRBD2 (5 bases). This CDR3 contains 13 residues. Germline CDR1 LNHNV, CDR2 YYDKDF (reference sequence). Trimming cost V 6 bases and J 7 bases, with 15 bases left between them. CDR3 amino acids: CATRVSADGTQYF. The CDR3 DNA is TGTGCCACCAGGGTTAGCGCCGACGGGACCCAGTACTTC.

The sample holds a few counts of this clone. The V and J genes are TRBV4-1 and TRBJ1-1, with 10 nucleotides matching TRBD1. J gave up 0 bases and V 6 bases, and 4 bases lay outside the gene matches. The CDR3 contains 15 residues. CDR1 is MGHRA and CDR2 is YSYEKL in the germline V gene. The CDR3 DNA is TGCGCCAGCAGTCTGACAGGGGGCATGAACACTGAAGCTTTCTTT. Translation gives CASSLTGGMNTEAFF.

V and J are TRBV15 and TRBJ2-5; D possibly corresponds to TRBD1 (6 bases). With 4 bases removed from V and 1 base from J, the gap between germline ends came to 10 bases. This CDR3 comprises 14 residues. Germline V gene lookup returns CDR1 LNHNV and CDR2 YYDKDF (reference sequence). CDR3 protein: CATSMGASQETQYF. CDR3 sequence (DNA): TGTGCCACCAGCATGGGGGCGTCCCAAGAGACCCAGTACTTC.

This clone has a handful of counts. The chain recombines TRBV6-1 with TRBJ2-7, with a possible D match to TRBD2 (5 bases). V lost 2 bases and J 7 bases, leaving 18 bases between the germline ends. This CDR3 region has 15 residues. Germline V lookup: CDR1 MNHNS, CDR2 SASEGT. The CDR3 DNA reads TGTGCCAGCAGTGAAAGGCCAGAGGGTACGAGAGAGCAGTACTTC. Residues: CASSERPEGTREQYF.

This clone was seen just once. The chain couples TRBV5-1 to TRBJ2-7, with 9 bases matching TRBD1. J was trimmed by 6 bases and V by 0 bases; bases with no gene match: 4. This CDR3 is 14 amino acids long. Germline CDR1 and CDR2: SGHRS and YFSETQ. For the CDR3, the DNA is TGCGCCAGCAGCTTGGGGACAGGGGAGCGCGAGCAGTACTTC. Its translation: CASSLGTGEREQYF. Using reference TRBV5-1 and TRBJ2-7 for the parts outside the CDR3, the full variable domain is KAGVTQTPRYLIKTRGQQVTLSCSPISGHRSVSWYQQTPGQGLQFLFEYFSETQRNKGNFPGRFSGRQFSNSRSEMNVSTLELGDSALYLCASSLGTGEREQYFGPGTRLTVT.

The rearrangement links TRBV19 to TRBJ1-4, with D tentatively TRBD1 (6 bases). Germline loops: CDR1 LNHDA, CDR2 SQIVND (reference sequence). V lost 5 bases, J lost 0 bases, and 7 bases lay in between. The CDR3 runs 14 residues. The CDR3 region is CASSRTATNEKLFF. As DNA, the CDR3 is TGTGCCAGTAGTCGGACAGCAACTAATGAAAAACTGTTTTTT.

The chain combines TRBV2 with TRBJ1-1, with D perhaps matching TRBD1 (6 bases). The germline V gene has CDR1 SNHLY and CDR2 FYNNEI. There are 14 residues in the CDR3. The V end lost 4 bases, the J end lost 1 base, and 10 bases lay between the germline ends. The CDR3 is CASSGQVPNTEAFF. CDR3 nucleotides: TGTGCCAGCAGTGGACAGGTGCCGAACACTGAAGCTTTCTTT.

The V gene is TRBV29-1, the J gene TRBJ2-5, with a weak D call TRBD1 (5 bases). The CDR3 spans 14 residues. V was shortened by 7 bases and J by 2 bases, with 17 bases between the two germline ends. In germline, CDR1 is SQVTM, CDR2 ANQGSEA. CDR3 in amino acids: CSGYLGAQQETQYF. CDR3 sequence (DNA): TGCAGCGGCTACTTAGGGGCCCAGCAAGAGACCCAGTACTTC.